This T cell receptor (beta chain) derives from a study of read filtering for tumor transcriptome and immune sequencing. Study details: The cohort had about 16 men and around 15 women aged roughly 40 to 90, mean roughly 71 years. DNase treatment preceded whole-transcriptome library preparation. Study findings and constraints: Correlation between methods rose after single-read clonotypes were removed.

Bone marrow was sampled from every patient at the time of active disease. This clonotype was counted at least ten times. Its antigen is still unknown. From approximately 400 ng of RNA, a library with molecular barcoded alpha/delta and beta/gamma adaptors was made. TCRdb reprocessed the reads via MiXCR and lists one record per CDR3 protein. The sample carries tens of thousands of distinct CDR3 sequences, roughly 13% recorded once. Germline V gives CDR1 MNHNS, CDR2 SASEGT. CDR3 size: 16 residues. V shed 5 bases and J 1 base; nucleotides not matched to a gene: 7. This rearrangement joins TRBV6-1 to TRBJ1-4; 7 bases are shared with TRBD1. The sample consisted of a population of CD138-negative cells sorted from bone marrow. This clonotype originated in a donor aged 40 or over with multiple myeloma. The DNA of the CDR3 is TGTGCCAGCAGTCCGCGACAGGGAGGAACTAATGAAAAACTGTTTTTT. Protein product: CASSPRQGGTNEKLFF.